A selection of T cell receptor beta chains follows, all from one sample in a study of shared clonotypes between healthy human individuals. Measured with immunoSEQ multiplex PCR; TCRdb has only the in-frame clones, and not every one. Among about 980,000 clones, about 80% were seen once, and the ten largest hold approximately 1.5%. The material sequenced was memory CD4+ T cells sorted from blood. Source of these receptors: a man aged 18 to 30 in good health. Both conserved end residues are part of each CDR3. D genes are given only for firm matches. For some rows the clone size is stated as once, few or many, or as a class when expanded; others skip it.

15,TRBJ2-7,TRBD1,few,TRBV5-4,CASSWGHRGAYEQYF,TGTGCCAGCAGCTGGGGGCACAGGGGGGCCTACGAGCAGTACTTC
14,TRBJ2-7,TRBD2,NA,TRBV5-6,CASSLSGTHGEQYF,TGTGCCAGCAGCTTGAGCGGGACTCATGGGGAGCAGTACTTC
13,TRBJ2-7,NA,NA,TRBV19,CASSMSPRDEQYF,TGTGCCAGTAGTATGTCTCCCCGTGACGAGCAGTACTTC
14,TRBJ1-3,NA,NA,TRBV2,CASSEPYGGDTIYF,TGTGCCAGCAGTGAACCCTACGGGGGAGACACCATATATTTT
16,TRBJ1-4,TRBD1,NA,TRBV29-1,CSVVLGTGGAGEKLFF,TGCAGCGTTGTCCTTGGGACAGGGGGCGCGGGTGAAAAACTGTTTTTT
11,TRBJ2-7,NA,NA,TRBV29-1,CSVSEPGEQYF,TGCAGCGTTTCGGAACCTGGCGAGCAGTACTTC
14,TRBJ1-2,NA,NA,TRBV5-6,CASSFGTVEGGYTF,TGTGCCAGCAGCTTCGGGACGGTGGAGGGTGGCTACACCTTC
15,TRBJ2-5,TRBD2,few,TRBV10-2,CASSDRTSGQETQYF,TGCGCCAGCAGTGACCGGACTAGCGGTCAAGAGACCCAGTACTTC
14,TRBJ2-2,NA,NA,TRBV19,CASSIREFTGELFF,TGTGCCAGTAGTATCCGGGAGTTCACCGGGGAGCTGTTTTTT
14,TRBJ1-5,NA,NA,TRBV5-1,CASSPTGSGQPQHF,TGCGCCAGCAGCCCTACAGGGTCTGGTCAGCCCCAGCATTTT
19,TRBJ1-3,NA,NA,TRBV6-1,CASSESRPSTASSGNTIYF,TGTGCCAGCAGTGAATCCCGCCCCTCGACTGCGAGCTCTGGAAACACCATATATTTT
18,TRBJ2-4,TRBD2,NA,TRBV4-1,CASSRTSGGAKAKNIQYF,TGCGCCAGCAGCCGGACTAGCGGGGGGGCGAAAGCCAAAAACATTCAGTACTTC
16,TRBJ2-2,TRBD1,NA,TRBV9,CASSVDLTGGSGELFF,TGTGCCAGCAGCGTAGATTTGACAGGGGGGAGCGGGGAGCTGTTTTTT
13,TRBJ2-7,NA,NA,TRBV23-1,CASSHLSLYEQYF,TGCGCCAGCAGTCATCTGTCACTCTACGAGCAGTACTTC
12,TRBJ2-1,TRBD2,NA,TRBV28,CASRGGSAEQFF,TGTGCCAGCAGGGGGGGGTCTGCTGAGCAGTTCTTC
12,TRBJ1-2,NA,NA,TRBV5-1,CASSQTDYGYTF,TGCGCCAGCAGCCAGACGGACTATGGCTACACCTTC
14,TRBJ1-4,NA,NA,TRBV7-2,CASSQRQWGEKLFF,TGTGCCAGCAGCCAGAGACAGTGGGGGGAAAAACTGTTTTTT
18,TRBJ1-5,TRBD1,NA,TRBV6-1,CASSEGFRLGQSNQPQHF,TGTGCCAGCAGTGAGGGGTTTAGGCTGGGACAGTCAAATCAGCCCCAGCATTTT
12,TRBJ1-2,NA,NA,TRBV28,CASRRSYYGYTF,TGTGCCAGCAGGCGCTCCTATTATGGCTACACCTTC
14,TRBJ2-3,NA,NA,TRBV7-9,CASSLGEGLDTQYF,TGTGCCAGCAGCTTAGGCGAGGGTCTGGATACGCAGTATTTT
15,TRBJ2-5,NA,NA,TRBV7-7,CASSLSGSRGETQYF,TGTGCTAGCAGCTTATCCGGGTCCCGGGGCGAGACCCAGTACTTC
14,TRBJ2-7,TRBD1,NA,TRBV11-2,CASSRTGGSYEQYF,TGTGCCAGCAGCCGGACAGGGGGGTCCTACGAGCAGTACTTC
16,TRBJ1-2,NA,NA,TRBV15,CATSRDFGGEGSGYTF,TGTGCCACCAGCAGAGATTTTGGGGGCGAGGGGTCTGGCTACACCTTC
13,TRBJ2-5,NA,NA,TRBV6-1,CASSTLEVGTQYF,TGTGCCAGCAGTACATTAGAAGTTGGGACCCAGTACTTC
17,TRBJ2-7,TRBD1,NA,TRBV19,CASSDAGTAYSSVRLNF,TGTGCCAGTAGTGATGCCGGGACAGCCTATTCTTCGGTCCGCCTGAACTTC
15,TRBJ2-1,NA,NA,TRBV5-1,CASSLSLGVQNEQFF,TGCGCCAGCAGCTTGAGTTTGGGAGTTCAGAATGAGCAGTTCTTC
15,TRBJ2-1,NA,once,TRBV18,CASSSRSASYNEQFF,TGTGCCAGCTCCTCCAGGAGCGCCTCCTACAATGAGCAGTTCTTC
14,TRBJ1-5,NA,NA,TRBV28,CASSPGGPTQPQHF,TGTGCCAGCAGCCCCGGGGGCCCTACCCAGCCCCAGCATTTT